The 12 T cell receptor beta chains in this list originate from one sample, sequenced in a study of T cells in Graves' hyperthyroidism and ophthalmopathy. RNA transcripts were the template for amplifying TCR beta CDR3 regions. Researchers ran a first-round RT-PCR on the TCR CDR3 using the HTBI primer set. A single record per CDR3 protein comes from TCRdb applying MiXCR to the multiplex PCR reads. The data show roughly 530,000 distinct CDR3 sequences, about a sixth seen once. Sample: blood. All receptors derive from a woman aged 18-35 years with Graves' ophthalmopathy.

The chain joins TRBV28 to TRBJ2-1; 11 nucleotides agree with TRBD2. The CDR3 length is 17 residues. Germline CDR1 is MDHEN and CDR2 is SYDVKM. V lost 7 bases to trimming and J lost 10 bases; unmatched junction nucleotides: 18. The DNA of the CDR3 is TGTGCCAGCACCACCCCATTAGTTAGCGGGAGGGCCGGGGAGCAGTTCTTC. Protein product: CASTTPLVSGRAGEQFF.

This clonotype was detected ten times or more. V is TRBV11-1 and J is TRBJ2-3; D is uncertain. V was trimmed by 2 bases and J by 2 bases, leaving 14 bases between them. The length of the CDR3 is 16 residues. Germline CDR1 is SGHAT and CDR2 is FQDESV (reference sequence). CDR3 sequence reads: CASSLRPRPLTDTQYF. The DNA for the CDR3 is TGTGCCAGCAGCTTACGTCCCAGGCCCCTCACAGATACGCAGTATTTT.

There are many counts of this clonotype. The chain uses TRBV7-2 and TRBJ1-1; the D is unclear. The CDR3 sequence is 13 residues long. Trimming left V 3 bases short and J 3 bases short, with 8 bases between. Germline lookup yields CDR1 SGHTA and CDR2 FQGNSA. DNA for the CDR3: TGTGCCAGCAGCTTCGGAGATTACACTGAAGCTTTCTTT. This codes for CASSFGDYTEAFF.

This chain's CDR3 is CSARADSGAAETQYF. DNA for the CDR3: TGCAGTGCTAGAGCCGACTCGGGGGCGGCGGAGACCCAGTACTTC. The chain employs TRBV20-1 and TRBJ2-5, with D perhaps TRBD1 or TRBD2 (6 bases each). This CDR3 is built from 15 residues. Germline V gene sequence: CDR1 DFQATT, CDR2 SNEGSKA (reference sequence). Trimming took 1 base from V and 5 from J, leaving 17 bases between them.

The sample holds many counts of this clonotype. The chain recombines TRBV30 with TRBJ1-2, with D maybe TRBD1 (5 bases). V was pared by 1 base and J by 7 bases, with 7 bases between. CDR1 GTSNPN and CDR2 SVGIG come from the germline V gene (reference sequence). This CDR3 is built from 11 residues. The CDR3 DNA is TGTGCCTGGAGTGGGGGGGTTGGCTACACCTTC. Translated: CAWSGGVGYTF.

The V gene is TRBV4-2, the J gene TRBJ2-3; 10 bases line up with TRBD2. This CDR3 has 17 residues. Germline V gives CDR1 LGHNA, CDR2 YNFKEQ. The ends lost 0 bases at V and 5 bases at J; junction bases unmatched: 8. The CDR3 spells CASSQESGGASKDTQYF. The CDR3 DNA is TGTGCCAGCAGCCAAGAGAGCGGGGGGGCCTCGAAAGATACGCAGTATTTT.

This clonotype has more than one count but fewer than ten. The chain recombines TRBV7-3 with TRBJ1-1; D is uncertain. This CDR3 is built from 16 residues. V dropped 10 bases and J dropped 8 bases, with 29 bases sitting between them. In germline, CDR1 is SGHTA, CDR2 FQGTGA. Here the CDR3 DNA reads TGTGCCACCCGAAAACCCTTGCCGGCAGTTTTTCCCGAAGCTTTCTTT. Encoded protein: CATRKPLPAVFPEAFF.

The sample holds a few counts of this clonotype. V is TRBV19 and J is TRBJ1-1, with a weak D call TRBD1 (5 bases). V shed 4 bases and J shed 0 bases, with 15 bases lying between them. The length of the CDR3 is 16 residues. Germline V lookup: CDR1 LNHDA, CDR2 SQIVND (reference sequence). In nucleotides, the CDR3 is TGTGCCAGTAGTACCGGCCGCGGGGCCGTGAACACTGAAGCTTTCTTT. As protein: CASSTGRGAVNTEAFF.

The chain is built from TRBV5-4 and TRBJ2-1; 8 bases align to TRBD2. This CDR3 spans 16 amino acids. J lost 3 bases, V lost 0 bases, and 5 bases had no gene match. Germline loops: CDR1 SGHNT, CDR2 YYREEE (reference sequence). The CDR3 DNA follows: TGTGCCAGCAGCTTGGTCGGGGGGGTCGACTACAATGAGCAGTTCTTC. Translating it yields CASSLVGGVDYNEQFF.

This clonotype was observed at least ten times. The V and J genes are TRBV28 and TRBJ2-7, with 7 nucleotides matching TRBD1. Germline CDR1 reads MDHEN; CDR2 reads SYDVKM. V lost 7 bases to trimming and J lost 1 base; unmatched junction nucleotides: 7. This CDR3 spans 14 amino acids. This chain's CDR3 is CASKDREGSYEQYF. Written as DNA, the CDR3 is TGTGCCAGCAAAGACAGGGAAGGTTCCTACGAGCAGTACTTC.

This clonotype was seen a few times. V gene TRBV5-1 combines with J gene TRBJ2-5; 9 bases align to TRBD1. This CDR3 is 15 amino acids long. The germline V gene has CDR1 SGHRS and CDR2 YFSETQ. Trimming at V came to 2 bases and at J to 5 bases, leaving 7 bases not matched to a gene. The CDR3 DNA sequence: TGCGCCAGCAGCTTTTCTACAGGGGGCCGGGAGACCCAGTACTTC. It yields the protein CASSFSTGGRETQYF.

Comment on this clonotype: A read error may be the cause here, since a much bigger clone is one base away. The rearrangement uses TRBV3-1 and TRBJ1-2; D call uncertain. Trimming pared 0 bases from V and 4 bases from J, leaving 12 bases between. CDR1 LGHDT and CDR2 YNNKEL come from the germline V gene (reference sequence). The CDR3 is 15 amino acids. The CDR3 sequence is CASSQDFSGSYGYTF. CDR3 nucleotides: TGTGCCAGCAGCCAAGACTTTTCAGGAAGCTATGGCTACACCTTC.